The 4 T cell receptor beta chains reported below all come from one sample, sequenced in a study of CD8 T cells in Susac syndrome. It was with random hexamers that roughly 0.5 to 1 ug RNA was reverse transcribed. TCRdb re-called the immunoSEQ multiplex PCR reads with MiXCR, one entry per CDR3 protein. The sample yields over 100,000 distinct CDR3 sequences, approximately 90% seen once. The sequencing sample was made of CD8+ T cells from PBMCs. These receptors all come from a human donor in good health.

V usage is TRBV7-2 and J usage is TRBJ2-3, with D perhaps TRBD1 or TRBD2 (5 bases each). The V gene's germline CDR1 is SGHTA and CDR2 FQGNSA. The CDR3 has 15 amino acids. V lost 0 bases to trimming and J lost 0 bases, with 7 bases between them. The CDR3 region is CASSLARGSTDTQYF. The CDR3 DNA follows: TGTGCCAGCAGCTTAGCGAGGGGTAGCACAGATACGCAGTATTTT.

This clonotype was detected once. The chain has TRBV4-3 and TRBJ2-2, with D possibly TRBD2 on 5 matching bases. CDR1 and CDR2 from the germline V gene are LGHNA and YSLEER. V lost 1 base and J 7 bases, leaving 10 bases between the germline ends. CDR3 size: 14 residues. CDR3 loop: CASSQVGDYGELFF. CDR3 coding DNA: TGCGCCAGCAGCCAAGTGGGTGACTACGGGGAGCTGTTTTTT.

The chain's CDR3 is CASSITLAGEETQYF. CDR3 coding DNA: TGTGCCAGTAGTATAACGCTAGCGGGAGAAGAGACCCAGTACTTC. The V gene is TRBV19, the J gene TRBJ2-5; 10 nucleotides align to TRBD2. The CDR3 runs to 15 residues. The ends lost 2 bases at V and 3 bases at J; junction bases unmatched: 3. Germline V gene sequence: CDR1 LNHDA, CDR2 SQIVND (reference sequence).

The chain carries TRBV5-4 and TRBJ2-7, with 8 bases fitting TRBD2. This CDR3 spans 14 amino acids. CDR1 is SGHNT, CDR2 YYREEE, per germline (reference sequence). V lost 4 bases and J lost 0; bases outside the gene matches: 3. CDR3 amino acids: CASSPSGSSYEQYF. CDR3 bases: TGTGCCAGCAGCCCCAGCGGGAGCTCCTACGAGCAGTACTTC.